The 28 T cell receptor beta chains given below trace back to one sample, sequenced in a study of cytomegalovirus exposure and HLA in healthy donors. Researchers ran the PCR with 60 Vbeta and 13 Jbeta primers. Profiled with immunoSEQ multiplex PCR; TCRdb holds only in-frame clones, not every one. The sample comprises under 200,000 clones, around 81% of which are singletons, and roughly 2.1% rests with the top ten. Sequenced material: PBMCs. These receptors came from a woman aged 18-30 years in good health and CMV-seropositive.

This chain joins TRBV7-3 and TRBJ1-2; D possibly corresponds to TRBD1 (5 bases). V was cut by 4 bases and J by 6 bases, with 18 bases left in between. Germline-derived CDR1 and CDR2 are SGHTA and FQGTGA. The CDR3 loop spans 15 amino acids. The CDR3 nucleotides are TGTGCCAGCAGCTCCCAGGGCGTTGGGGCGGATGGCTACACCTTC. This codes for CASSSQGVGADGYTF.

This rearrangement joins TRBV13 to TRBJ2-2; TRBD1 aligns across 8 bases. The CDR3 is made up of 17 amino acids. After removal of 2 bases from V and 3 bases from J, the junction contained 8 bases not matched to a gene. The germline gives CDR1 PRHDT, CDR2 FYEKMQ (reference sequence). The CDR3 sequence: CASSLTSDRVYTGELFF. CDR3 sequence (DNA): TGTGCCAGCAGCTTAACTTCGGACAGGGTGTACACCGGGGAGCTGTTTTTT. The full variable domain, with the rest looked up from reference TRBV13 and TRBJ2-2, is AAGVIQSPRHLIKEKRETATLKCYPIPRHDTVYWYQQGPGQDPQFLISFYEKMQSDKGSIPDRFSAQQFSDYHSELNMSSLELGDSALYFCASSLTSDRVYTGELFFGEGSRLTVL.

The chain has TRBV2 and TRBJ1-1; D is perhaps TRBD1 (5 bases). There are 15 residues in the CDR3. Germline V lookup: CDR1 SNHLY, CDR2 FYNNEI. V was clipped by 6 bases and J by 1 base, with 15 bases between them. The CDR3 sequence: CASSDTRDSNTEAFF. CDR3 coding DNA: TGTGCCAGCAGCGACACCAGGGACTCGAACACTGAAGCTTTCTTT.

The genes are TRBV6-5 and TRBJ2-7; no clear D gene. The germline gives CDR1 MNHEY, CDR2 SVGAGI. The V end lost 0 bases, the J end lost 0 bases, and 9 bases lay between the germline ends. This CDR3 comprises 15 residues. DNA for the CDR3: TGTGCCAGCAGTTACTCGCCCACCGGCTCCTACGAGCAGTACTTC. Protein: CASSYSPTGSYEQYF.

The chain is built from TRBV9 and TRBJ1-6, with D possibly TRBD1 on 5 matching bases. V lost 0 bases, J lost 10 bases, and 11 bases lay in between. Germline CDR1 and CDR2: SGDLS and YYNGEE. The CDR3 totals 14 residues. CDR3 loop: CASSVARADSPLHF. CDR3 bases: TGTGCCAGCAGCGTAGCCAGGGCTGACTCACCCCTCCACTTT.

The count of this clone is one. The J gene is TRBJ2-2, the V gene TRBV28; a weak D match, TRBD1 (6 bases). V lost 8 bases and J 0 bases, leaving 22 bases between the germline ends. The CDR3 is 18 residues long. CDR1 MDHEN and CDR2 SYDVKM come from the germline V gene. The CDR3 sequence is CASFSSRDTQTNTGELFF. The DNA for the CDR3 is TGTGCCAGCTTTAGTTCACGGGACACTCAAACGAACACCGGGGAGCTGTTTTTT.

This chain uses TRBV7-6 with TRBJ2-7; 15 bases match TRBD2. The CDR3 spans 16 residues. The V and J ends lost 1 base and 6 bases, in that order; junction bases with no gene match: 4. Per germline, CDR1 SGHVS and CDR2 FNYEAQ. The CDR3 DNA sequence: TGTGCCAGCAGCTTAGTGGGACTAGCGGGGGGATCCGAGCAGTACGTC. Protein product: CASSLVGLAGGSEQYV.

The V gene is TRBV19, the J gene TRBJ1-2; 7 bases fit TRBD1. Unmatched junction bases numbered 8, after V lost 3 bases and J lost 4 bases. The CDR3 contains 15 residues. Germline V gives CDR1 LNHDA, CDR2 SQIVND (reference sequence). The CDR3 loop is CASSMVGRGTYGYTF. CDR3 DNA sequence: TGTGCCAGTAGTATGGTGGGCAGGGGGACCTATGGCTACACCTTC.

This clone appeared a single time. This chain joins TRBV27 and TRBJ1-4, with 8 bases lining up with TRBD1. The CDR3 totals 16 residues. CDR1 MNHEY and CDR2 SMNVEV come from the germline V gene (reference sequence). V gave up 1 base and J gave up 7 bases; unmatched junction bases: 8. DNA for the CDR3: TGTGCCAGCAGTTTATTTCAGACAGGGGTCGGTGAAAAACTGTTTTTT. Translated: CASSLFQTGVGEKLFF.

The J gene is TRBJ2-2, the V gene TRBV7-3; TRBD1 matches 9 bases. This CDR3 contains 17 residues. CDR1 and CDR2 from the germline V gene are SGHTA and FQGTGA. J lost 8 bases, V lost 1 base, and 11 bases had no gene match. CDR3: CASSLIGTGTIGGELFF. The CDR3 region has the DNA TGTGCCAGCAGCTTAATCGGGACAGGGACTATTGGTGGGGAGCTGTTTTTT.

This clone was observed a handful of times. The genes are TRBV21-1 and TRBJ1-6; whether TRBD1, the table's D call, matches the DNA was not checked. TRBV21-1 is given as a pseudogene. The length of the CDR3 is 15 residues. For the CDR3, the DNA is TGTGCCAGCAGCAGGGATTGGACAGACAATTCACCCCTCCACTTT. This encodes CASSRDWTDNSPLHF.

This chain connects TRBV7-3 to TRBJ2-5; a weak D match, TRBD2 (6 bases). The CDR3 covers 15 residues. Per germline, CDR1 SGHTA and CDR2 FQGTGA. Trimming took 5 bases from V and 5 from J, leaving 18 bases between them. DNA of the CDR3: TGTGCCAGCAGCCTCATAGGGAGGAGCGGGGAGACCCAGTACTTC. It is translated as CASSLIGRSGETQYF.

The chain carries TRBV29-1 and TRBJ2-5, with D possibly matching TRBD1 (6 bases). CDR3 length: 18 amino acids. V gave up 0 bases and J gave up 0 bases, with 20 bases separating them. Germline-derived CDR1 and CDR2 are SQVTM and ANQGSEA. This CDR3 is CSVEDRRTEGSYQETQYF. Written as DNA, the CDR3 is TGCAGCGTTGAAGATCGGCGGACAGAAGGGTCGTACCAAGAGACCCAGTACTTC.

V gene TRBV7-3 combines with J gene TRBJ1-2; a possible D gene is TRBD1 (5 bases). The CDR3 extends over 16 amino acids. Looked up from germline, CDR1 is SGHTA and CDR2 is FQGTGA. V lost 7 bases, J lost 6 bases, and 24 bases lay in between. The CDR3 protein is CASTQTAGGALNGYTF. The CDR3 DNA reads as TGTGCCAGCACCCAAACGGCGGGGGGAGCACTTAATGGCTACACCTTC.

The chain links TRBV6-1 to TRBJ1-1; D remains unclear. Germline CDR1 MNHNS, CDR2 SASEGT. CDR3 length: 13 amino acids. V shed 5 bases and J shed 4 bases, with 11 bases lying between them. The CDR3 here is CASSWSPGTEAFF. The CDR3 region has the DNA TGTGCCAGCAGTTGGTCTCCGGGCACTGAAGCTTTCTTT.

CDR3 protein: CASSPPFGTANEKLFF. Written as DNA, the CDR3 is TGTGCCAGCTCACCACCCTTCGGGACAGCTAATGAAAAACTGTTTTTT. The chain is built from TRBV18 and TRBJ1-4; 7 bases align to TRBD1. Germline CDR1 KGHSH, CDR2 LQKENI. The CDR3 runs to 16 residues. The junction had 4 bases not matched to a gene; V was cut back by 0 bases and J by 3 bases.

The rearrangement joins TRBV4-2 to TRBJ1-2; 10 nucleotides align to TRBD1. V was pared by 6 bases and J by 3 bases, with 1 base of the junction left unmatched. Germline V gene data show CDR1 as LGHNA and CDR2 as YNFKEQ. The CDR3 length is 13 residues. This CDR3 reads CASRGTGDYGYTF. CDR3 in DNA: TGTGCCAGCAGGGGGACAGGGGACTATGGCTACACCTTC.

The chain combines TRBV7-9 with TRBJ1-2; D not resolved. Germline V gene lookup returns CDR1 SEHNR and CDR2 FQNEAQ (reference sequence). V was cut by 2 bases and J by 5 bases, with 9 bases left in between. The length of the CDR3 is 13 residues. The CDR3 nucleotides read TGTGCCAGCAGCTTAAGCGCGCCGTATGGCTACACCTTC. Translation gives CASSLSAPYGYTF.

V and J are TRBV2 and TRBJ2-5; D may be TRBD1 (5 bases). V dropped 6 bases and J dropped 5 bases, with 13 bases sitting between them. Germline CDR1 SNHLY, CDR2 FYNNEI. The CDR3 totals 13 residues. CDR3: CASSAGWAETQYF. CDR3 DNA sequence: TGTGCCAGCAGCGCAGGGTGGGCTGAGACCCAGTACTTC. Using reference TRBV2 and TRBJ2-5 for the parts outside the CDR3, the full variable domain is EPEVTQTPSHQVTQMGQEVILRCVPISNHLYFYWYRQILGQKVEFLVSFYNNEISEKSEIFDDQFSVERPDGSNFTLKIRSTKLEDSAMYFCASSAGWAETQYFGPGTRLLVL.

This sequence joins TRBV19 and TRBJ2-6; 7 bases agree with TRBD1. Trimming at V came to 5 bases and at J to 0 bases, leaving 10 bases not matched to a gene. Looked up from germline, CDR1 is LNHDA and CDR2 is SQIVND (reference sequence). The CDR3 has 18 residues. As DNA, the CDR3 is TGTGCCAGTAGTTATTCTGGGACAGATTACTCTGGGGCCAACGTCCTGACTTTC. Its translation: CASSYSGTDYSGANVLTF. Combining the CDR3 with reference TRBV19 and TRBJ2-6 gives the whole variable domain DGGITQSPKYLFRKEGQNVTLSCEQNLNHDAMYWYRQDPGQGLRLIYYSQIVNDFQKGDIAEGYSVSREKKESFPLTVTSAQKNPTAFYLCASSYSGTDYSGANVLTFGAGSRLTVL.

V usage is TRBV10-2 and J usage is TRBJ1-1, with D unclear. The CDR3 runs to 14 residues. In germline, CDR1 is WSHSY, CDR2 SAAADI. V was cut by 1 base and J by 0 bases, with 6 bases left in between. In DNA, the CDR3 is TGCGCCAGCAGTGAGTTGGGCCTGAACACTGAAGCTTTCTTT. Its protein product is CASSELGLNTEAFF.

This chain joins TRBV28 and TRBJ2-7; D perhaps matches TRBD2 (6 bases). The V end lost 5 bases, the J end lost 2 bases, and 16 bases lay between the germline ends. The CDR3 has 15 amino acids. Germline lookup yields CDR1 MDHEN and CDR2 SYDVKM. Here the CDR3 DNA reads TGTGCCAGCAGTCCAGGACTAATCGGGCCCTACGAGCAGTACTTC. Translation: CASSPGLIGPYEQYF. Full variable domain (outside the CDR3, taken from reference TRBV28 and TRBJ2-7): DVKVTQSSRYLVKRTGEKVFLECVQDMDHENMFWYRQDPGLGLRLIYFSYDVKMKEKGDIPEGYSVSREKKERFSLILESASTNQTSMYLCASSPGLIGPYEQYFGPGTRLTVT.

This chain connects TRBV5-1 to TRBJ1-2; the match to TRBD1 covers 8 bases. The germline gives CDR1 SGHRS, CDR2 YFSETQ. The length of the CDR3 is 14 residues. V was pared by 0 bases and J by 7 bases, with 5 bases of the junction left unmatched. CDR3 residues: CASSLEGDRSGYTF. CDR3 nucleotide sequence: TGCGCCAGCAGCTTGGAGGGGGACAGGTCTGGCTACACCTTC. Looking up the rest from reference TRBV5-1 and TRBJ1-2 gives the full variable domain: KAGVTQTPRYLIKTRGQQVTLSCSPISGHRSVSWYQQTPGQGLQFLFEYFSETQRNKGNFPGRFSGRQFSNSRSEMNVSTLELGDSALYLCASSLEGDRSGYTFGSGTRLTVV.

The CDR3: CASSRVGRDMILYTF. Here the CDR3 DNA reads TGTGCCAGCTCTAGAGTGGGCCGGGACATGATTCTCTACACCTTC. The chain uses TRBV11-2 and TRBJ1-2; TRBD1 is a possible D gene (6 bases). Trimming pared 8 bases from V and 10 bases from J, leaving 26 bases between. CDR1 and CDR2 (germline): SGHAT, FQNNGV. This CDR3 has 15 residues.

J is TRBJ2-3 and V is TRBV9; D is possibly TRBD1 (6 bases). Trimming stripped 4 bases from V and 3 bases from J, with 24 bases between. Germline values: CDR1 SGDLS, CDR2 YYNGEE. The CDR3 extends over 18 amino acids. The DNA for the CDR3 is TGTGCCAGCAGCTTACGACCCCGGGCAGGGGCTGGGACAGATACGCAGTATTTT. It codes for CASSLRPRAGAGTDTQYF.

Regarding this clone: Compared with germline, one end of the junction differs, possibly owing to a read error. J is TRBJ2-4 and V is TRBV2, with TRBD2 as a possible D gene (5 bases). The V gene's germline CDR1 is SNHLY and CDR2 FYNNEI. The CDR3 sequence is 13 residues long. CDR3: CASRAVAKNSQYF. In nucleotides, the CDR3 is TGTGCCAGCAGAGCGGTAGCCAAAAACAGTCAGTACTTC.

The V call is TRBV10-2, the J call TRBJ2-5; D is perhaps TRBD2 (7 bases). This CDR3 contains 14 residues. Trimming left V 2 bases short and J 5 bases short, with 12 bases between. Germline V lookup: CDR1 WSHSY, CDR2 SAAADI. The CDR3 DNA sequence: TGCGCCAGCAGTGAGCGGGGGGCCTGGGAGACCCAGTACTTC. It encodes CASSERGAWETQYF.

The chain recombines TRBV5-4 with TRBJ2-4, with TRBD2 identical over 16 bases. Germline-derived CDR1 and CDR2 are SGHNT and YYREEE (reference sequence). Trimming cost V 4 bases and J 6 bases; bases outside gene matches: 7. The CDR3 has 17 residues. This CDR3 reads CASSPGTSGGARNIQYF. The CDR3 DNA reads as TGTGCCAGCAGCCCCGGGACTAGCGGGGGGGCAAGAAACATTCAGTACTTC.